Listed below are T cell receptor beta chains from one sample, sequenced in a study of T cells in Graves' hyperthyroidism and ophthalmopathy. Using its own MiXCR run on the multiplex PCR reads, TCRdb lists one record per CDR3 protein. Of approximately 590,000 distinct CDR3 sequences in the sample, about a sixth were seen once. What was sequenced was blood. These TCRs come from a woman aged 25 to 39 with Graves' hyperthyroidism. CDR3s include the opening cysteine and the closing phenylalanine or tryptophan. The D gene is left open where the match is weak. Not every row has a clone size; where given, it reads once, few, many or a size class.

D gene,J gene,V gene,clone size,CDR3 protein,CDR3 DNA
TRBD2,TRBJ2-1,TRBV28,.,CASKAGGGAAQQFF,TGTGCCAGCAAGGCGGGGGGGGGGGCAGCCCAGCAATTCTTC
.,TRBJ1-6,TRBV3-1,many,CASSQVNGPGSPLHF,TGTGCCAGCAGCCAAGTGAACGGGCCTGGTTCACCCCTCCACTTT
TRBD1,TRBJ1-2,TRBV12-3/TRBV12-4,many,CASSFRGKPSGYTF,TGTGCCAGCAGTTTCAGGGGGAAGCCTAGTGGCTACACCTTC
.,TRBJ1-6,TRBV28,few,CASLPGGERTSNSPLHF,TGTGCCAGCCTCCCAGGCGGTGAGAGAACGAGTAATTCACCCCTCCACTTT
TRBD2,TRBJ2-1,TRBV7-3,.,CASSLGLVSTEQFF,TGTGCCAGCAGCCTAGGACTAGTCTCAACTGAGCAGTTCTTC
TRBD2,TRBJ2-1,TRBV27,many,CASSPRSGGRALDEQFF,TGTGCCAGCAGTCCCCGAAGTGGCGGGAGGGCCCTGGATGAGCAGTTCTTC
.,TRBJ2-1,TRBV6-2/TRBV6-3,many,CASGRAKGNEQFF,TGTGCCAGCGGTCGGGCAAAGGGCAATGAGCAGTTCTTC
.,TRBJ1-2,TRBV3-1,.,CASSQVGQRIYGYTF,TGTGCCAGCAGCCAAGTTGGGCAGAGGATCTATGGCTACACCTTC
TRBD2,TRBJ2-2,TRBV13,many,CASSLGVAGDHTGELFF,TGTGCCAGCAGCTTAGGGGTAGCGGGAGACCACACCGGGGAGCTGTTTTTT
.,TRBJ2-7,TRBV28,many,CASSHGGEVYEQYF,TGTGCCAGCAGTCACGGGGGAGAAGTCTACGAGCAGTACTTC
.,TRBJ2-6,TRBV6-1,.,CASSPDPNSGANVLTF,TGTGCCAGCAGCCCCGATCCAAACTCTGGGGCCAACGTCCTGACTTTC
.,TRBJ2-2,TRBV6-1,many,CASSRGTPHTGELFF,TGTGCCAGCAGTCGGGGGACTCCACACACCGGGGAGCTGTTTTTT
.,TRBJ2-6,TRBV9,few,CASSVVGGSSGANVLTF,TGTGCCAGCAGCGTAGTTGGGGGGAGCTCTGGGGCCAACGTCCTGACTTTC
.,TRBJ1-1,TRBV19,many,CASSRVGANAEAFF,TGTGCCAGTAGCAGAGTCGGGGCGAACGCCGAAGCTTTCTTT
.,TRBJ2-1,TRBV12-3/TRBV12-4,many,CASSSGVGSSYNEQFF,TGTGCCAGCAGTTCAGGGGTCGGAAGCTCCTACAATGAGCAGTTCTTC
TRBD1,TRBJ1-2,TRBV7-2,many,CASSWDRVYGYTF,TGTGCCAGCAGCTGGGACAGGGTCTATGGCTACACCTTC
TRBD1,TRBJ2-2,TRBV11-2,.,CASSPDRVKLFF,TGTGCCAGCAGCCCGGACAGGGTAAAGCTGTTTTTT
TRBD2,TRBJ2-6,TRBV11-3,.,CASSLGLAGVSGANVLTF,TGTGCCAGCAGCCTTGGACTAGCGGGAGTCTCTGGGGCCAACGTCCTGACTTTC
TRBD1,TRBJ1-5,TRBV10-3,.,CATSGQGGDQPQHF,TGTGCCACCAGCGGACAGGGCGGAGATCAGCCCCAGCATTTT
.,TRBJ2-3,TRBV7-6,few,CASSQDSTADTQYF,TGTGCCAGCAGCCAAGACTCTACTGCAGATACGCAGTATTTT
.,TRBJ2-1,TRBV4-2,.,CASSQDPVQLRGRDEQFF,TGTGCCAGCAGCCAAGATCCAGTCCAATTGCGAGGGCGAGATGAGCAGTTCTTC
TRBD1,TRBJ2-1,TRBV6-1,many,CASSRLTGTGKRNEQFF,TGTGCCAGCAGTCGCCTTACCGGGACAGGGAAACGGAATGAGCAGTTCTTC
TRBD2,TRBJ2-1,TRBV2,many,CASRPLAGGPDEQFF,TGTGCCAGCAGACCCCTAGCGGGAGGGCCAGATGAGCAGTTCTTC
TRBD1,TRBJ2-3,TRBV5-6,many,CASSLEPRFRGDTQYF,TGTGCCAGCAGCTTGGAGCCCCGGTTCAGGGGGGATACGCAGTATTTT
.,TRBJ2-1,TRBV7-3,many,CASSANQGTYNEQFF,TGTGCCAGCAGCGCTAACCAGGGAACCTACAATGAGCAGTTCTTC
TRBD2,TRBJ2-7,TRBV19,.,CASSIEVAGVYEQYF,TGTGCCAGTAGTATAGAAGTAGCGGGAGTTTACGAGCAGTACTTC
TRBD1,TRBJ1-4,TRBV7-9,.,CASSITGTGGEKLFF,TGTGCCAGCAGCATTACCGGGACAGGGGGTGAAAAACTGTTTTTT
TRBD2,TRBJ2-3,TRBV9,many,CASSVARLAGESTSTDTQYF,TGTGCCAGCAGCGTAGCGCGACTAGCGGGAGAGTCCACTAGCACAGATACGCAGTATTTT
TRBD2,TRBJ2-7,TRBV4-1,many,CASSPPSVPGGQYF,TGCGCCAGCAGCCCGCCGTCGGTTCCGGGAGGGCAGTACTTC
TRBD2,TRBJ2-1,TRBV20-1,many,CSAIAGRNEQFF,TGCAGTGCTATAGCGGGAAGGAATGAGCAGTTCTTC
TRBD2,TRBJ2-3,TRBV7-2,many,CASSLVGGGEDTQYF,TGTGCCAGCAGCTTAGTGGGGGGGGGAGAAGATACGCAGTATTTT
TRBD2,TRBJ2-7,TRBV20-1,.,CSARMGSGTFSYEQYF,TGCAGTGCTCGGATGGGTAGCGGGACCTTCTCCTACGAGCAGTACTTC
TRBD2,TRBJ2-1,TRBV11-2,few,CASSPNRGGRGIYNEQFF,TGTGCCAGCAGCCCGAACCGGGGCGGGAGAGGGATATACAATGAGCAGTTCTTC
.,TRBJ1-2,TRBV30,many,CAWSSRTVYGYTF,TGTGCCTGGAGTTCTCGGACGGTCTATGGCTACACCTTC
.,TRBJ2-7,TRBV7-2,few,CASSLVGLLYEQYF,TGTGCCAGCAGCTTAGTTGGCTTACTCTACGAGCAGTACTTC
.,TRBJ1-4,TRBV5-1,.,CASSVRVSTNEKLLF,TGCGCCAGCAGCGTCAGAGTTTCAACTAATGAAAAACTGCTTTTT
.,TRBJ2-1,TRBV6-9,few,CASSYATGWQFF,TGTGCCAGCAGTTACGCGACAGGCTGGCAGTTCTTC
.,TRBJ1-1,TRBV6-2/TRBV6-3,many,CASTANTEAFF,TGTGCCAGCACGGCGAACACTGAAGCTTTCTTT
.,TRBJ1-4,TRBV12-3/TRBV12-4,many,CASSFFATNEKLFF,TGTGCCAGCAGTTTTTTTGCAACTAATGAAAAACTGTTTTTT
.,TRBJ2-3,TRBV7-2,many,CANKRSGSRSDTQYF,TGTGCCAACAAGAGGTCCGGGAGTCGCTCAGATACGCAGTATTTT
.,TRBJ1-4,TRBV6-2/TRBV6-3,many,CASNRFNEKLFF,TGTGCCAGCAACCGGTTTAATGAAAAACTGTTTTTT
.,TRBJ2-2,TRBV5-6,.,CANSPGLRTNTGELFF,TGTGCCAACAGCCCGGGTTTGCGTACGAACACCGGGGAGCTGTTTTTT
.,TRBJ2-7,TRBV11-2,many,CASSLGRQSYEQYF,TGTGCCAGCAGCTTAGGACGGCAATCCTACGAGCAGTACTTC
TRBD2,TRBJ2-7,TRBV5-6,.,CASSLETSGMYEQYF,TGTGCCAGCAGCTTGGAGACTAGCGGGATGTACGAGCAGTACTTC
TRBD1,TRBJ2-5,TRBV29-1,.,CSARKGAQETQYF,TGCAGCGCCCGCAAGGGGGCTCAAGAGACCCAGTACTTC
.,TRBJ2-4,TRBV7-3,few,CASSLTGGTNIQYF,TGTGCCAGCAGCTTAACGGGGGGTACGAACATTCAGTACTTC
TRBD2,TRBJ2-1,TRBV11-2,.,CASRGTSGPWNEQFF,TGTGCCAGCAGGGGGACTAGCGGGCCGTGGAATGAGCAGTTCTTC
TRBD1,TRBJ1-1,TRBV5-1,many,CASSHGQGTWNTEAFF,TGCGCCAGCAGCCACGGACAGGGGACCTGGAACACTGAAGCTTTCTTT
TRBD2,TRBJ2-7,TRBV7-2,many,CASSLDAPAGVAYEQYF,TGTGCCAGCAGCTTAGACGCTCCAGCGGGGGTCGCCTACGAGCAGTACTTC
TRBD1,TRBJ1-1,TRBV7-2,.,CASSYLVSGTENTEAFF,TGTGCCAGCAGCTACTTAGTTTCTGGGACAGAAAACACTGAAGCTTTCTTT
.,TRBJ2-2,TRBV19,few,CASSRLVGGELFF,TGTGCCAGTAGTCGTCTTGTTGGCGGGGAGCTGTTTTTT